One and the same sample provided the 21 T cell receptor beta chains below, sequenced in a study of kidney transplant recipient with SARS-CoV-2 infection (dated by TCRdb to about 2021). For sequencing, an Illumina MiSeq was employed. Starting from the raw public reads, TCRdb applied fastp trimming at Q25, assembled clones with MiXCR and retained in-frame beta chains. Each record represents a unique CDR3 protein, reported with the most common genes and DNA among its rows. The table for this sample lists approximately 250,000 distinct CDR3 sequences; about 30% of them were counted only once. 7% to 8% of the sample lies in the top ten. The time point label of this sample denotes: pre-pandemic baseline sample and day 111 after first positive SARS-CoV-2 test. Source: a blood sample, taken at baseline and between days 110 and 120 from a kidney transplant recipient. These TCRs come from a male patient aged 25-45 years who had COVID-19 and was a kidney transplant recipient. After a transplant, some T cells may be the graft donor's own cells.

This clonotype came up many times. The chain joins TRBV9 to TRBJ2-1, with D possibly TRBD1 on 5 matching bases. V lost 0 bases to trimming and J lost 9 bases, with 13 bases between them. The CDR3 runs 14 residues. CDR1 SGDLS and CDR2 YYNGEE come from the germline V gene. The chain's CDR3 is CASSVALKGLEQFF. The CDR3 DNA is TGTGCCAGCAGCGTAGCTCTTAAGGGGCTTGAGCAGTTCTTC. The full variable domain, rest sourced from reference TRBV9 and TRBJ2-1, is DSGVTQTPKHLITATGQRVTLRCSPRSGDLSVYWYQQSLDQGLQFLIQYYNGEERAKGNILERFSAQQFPDLHSELNLSSLELGDSALYFCASSVALKGLEQFFGPGTRLTVL.

This clonotype was observed at least ten times. The chain joins TRBV20-1 to TRBJ1-6, with 8 bases fitting TRBD1. Germline V lookup: CDR1 DFQATT, CDR2 SNEGSKA (reference sequence). This CDR3 comprises 16 residues. Trimming cost V 0 bases and J 6 bases; bases outside gene matches: 7. The CDR3 reads CSARDVQGVSNSPLHF. DNA for the CDR3: TGCAGTGCTAGAGATGTACAGGGGGTGAGTAATTCACCCCTCCACTTT.

A note on this clonotype: A much more abundant neighbour one base away suggests this may be a read error. This sequence joins TRBV6-1 and TRBJ1-2; no reliable D call. The CDR3 totals 17 residues. In germline, CDR1 is MNHNS, CDR2 SASEGT. CDR3 sequence: CASSIGCSMRKTYGCTF. For the CDR3, the DNA is TGTGCCAGCAGTATCGGGTGCTCTATGCGAAAGACCTATGGCTGCACCTTC.

This clonotype was recorded many times. V is TRBV18 and J is TRBJ2-7; 11 bases line up with TRBD2. Germline lookup yields CDR1 KGHSH and CDR2 LQKENI. Trimming removed 0 bases from V and 3 bases from J; junction bases left unmatched: 7. CDR3 length: 17 residues. The CDR3 protein is CASSPPGRLAGNYEQYF. In nucleotides, the CDR3 is TGTGCCAGCTCACCACCGGGTCGACTAGCGGGAAACTACGAGCAGTACTTC.

There are many counts of this clonotype. This chain links TRBV7-6 with TRBJ1-2, with 9 bases lining up with TRBD1. Germline CDR1 and CDR2: SGHVS and FNYEAQ. The ends lost 5 bases at V and 4 bases at J; junction bases unmatched: 2. The CDR3 consists of 13 residues. The CDR3 spells CASSVDRGYGYTF. The DNA of the CDR3 is TGTGCCAGCAGCGTGGACAGGGGCTATGGCTACACCTTC.

Note on this clonotype: The junction departs from germline at one end; a sequencing error may be responsible. The rearrangement joins TRBV10-1 to TRBJ1-2; D is ambiguous. The CDR3 is 17 amino acids. Germline V gene sequence: CDR1 WNHNN, CDR2 SYGVQD (reference sequence). CDR3 sequence (DNA): TGCGCCGGCAGTGTTGGTCTAAGATCGCGAAAGACCTATGGCTACACCTTC. This translates into CAGSVGLRSRKTYGYTF.

Concerning this clonotype itself: A much bigger clone sits one base away, suggesting this may be a read error. V gene TRBV12-5 combines with J gene TRBJ1-2; weak D call: TRBD1 (5 bases). The CDR3 sequence is 17 residues long. The germline gives CDR1 LGHNT, CDR2 FRNRAP. V was shortened by 5 bases and J by 7 bases, with 26 bases between the two germline ends. This chain's CDR3 is CASGESYLQGKTSGYTF. The CDR3 DNA follows: TGTGCTAGTGGTGAAAGTTATTTGCAGGGAAAGACCTCTGGCTACACCTTC.

This clonotype was seen a few times. The chain joins TRBV7-9 to TRBJ1-1; perhaps TRBD1 as D (5 bases). In germline, CDR1 is SEHNR, CDR2 FQNEAQ (reference sequence). V lost 5 bases, J lost 0 bases, and 10 bases lay in between. The length of the CDR3 is 14 residues. The CDR3 DNA reads TGTGCCAGCAGCCGCGGGACCATGAACACTGAAGCTTTCTTT. Its translation is CASSRGTMNTEAFF.

This clonotype was recorded many times. The V and J genes are TRBV7-8 and TRBJ1-1; TRBD1 matches at 9 bases. Germline loops: CDR1 SGHVS, CDR2 FQNEAQ. V dropped 6 bases and J dropped 0; count of bases not matched to a gene: 5. This CDR3 has 15 residues. For the CDR3, the DNA is TGTGCCAGCAGAGGACAGGGGACGATGAACACTGAAGCTTTCTTT. Amino acids: CASRGQGTMNTEAFF.

The chain joins TRBV27 to TRBJ2-5; D remains ambiguous. Trimming left V 5 bases short and J 4 bases short, with 11 bases between. Per germline, CDR1 MNHEY and CDR2 SMNVEV (reference sequence). The CDR3 is 13 residues long. CDR3 residues: CASSPRSRETQYF. The CDR3 DNA sequence: TGTGCCAGCAGTCCAAGGTCACGAGAGACCCAGTACTTC.

This clonotype was counted many times. This chain uses TRBV11-3 with TRBJ2-2, with a tentative D call TRBD2 (6 bases). CDR1 SGHNT and CDR2 YENEEA come from the germline V gene. Trimming removed 3 bases from V and 5 bases from J, with 10 bases in between. The CDR3 is 14 residues long. The CDR3 region has the DNA TGTGCCAGCAGCTTTGGAGGGTTTACCGGGGAGCTGTTTTTT. Translating gives CASSFGGFTGELFF.

This clonotype was picked up many times. This chain links TRBV29-1 with TRBJ1-1; TRBD1 might be the D (6 bases). V gave up 5 bases and J gave up 5 bases, with 18 bases separating them. Germline values: CDR1 SQVTM, CDR2 ANQGSEA. This CDR3 region has 14 residues. CDR3 amino acids: CSVIQGGRGTEAFF. The CDR3 nucleotides are TGCAGCGTTATACAGGGCGGCCGGGGTACTGAAGCTTTCTTT.

In its sample, this clonotype was seen many times. This chain joins TRBV11-2 and TRBJ1-2; 10 nucleotides align to TRBD1. The V gene end was trimmed by 2 bases and the J gene end by 2 bases; junction bases not matched to a gene: 11. The CDR3 consists of 18 residues. Germline-derived CDR1 and CDR2 are SGHAT and FQNNGV. CDR3 loop: CASSLTSTTGGLNYGYTF. DNA for the CDR3: TGTGCCAGCAGCTTAACCTCCACGACAGGGGGCTTGAACTATGGCTACACCTTC.

Concerning this clonotype: A much larger clone lies a single base off, so this may be a read error. This chain joins TRBV19 and TRBJ2-2; unclear D gene. Germline V gene data show CDR1 as LNHDA and CDR2 as SQIVND (reference sequence). The CDR3 is made up of 13 amino acids. The V gene lost 8 bases and the J gene lost 2 bases, with 9 bases spanning the gap. The CDR3 coding sequence is TGTGCCAGTGGACCCCTCAACACCGGGGAGCTGTTTTTT. Its translation is CASGPLNTGELFF.

This clonotype was found many times. V and J are TRBV28 and TRBJ1-5, with a tentative D call TRBD1 (5 bases). Germline V gives CDR1 MDHEN, CDR2 SYDVKM. Trimming took 3 bases from V and 2 from J, leaving 8 bases between them. The CDR3 is 14 residues long. This CDR3 is CASSLWGGNQPQHF. The CDR3 DNA reads TGTGCCAGCAGTTTGTGGGGGGGCAATCAGCCCCAGCATTTT.

This clonotype was observed at least ten times. The chain is built from TRBV3-1 and TRBJ1-2, with 7 bases matching TRBD1. Germline V gene lookup returns CDR1 LGHDT and CDR2 YNNKEL (reference sequence). The CDR3 is made up of 14 amino acids. V dropped 4 bases and J dropped 5; count of bases not matched to a gene: 7. DNA for the CDR3: TGTGCCAGCAGCCCCCGACAGGGATCTTATGGCTACACCTTC. The encoded protein is CASSPRQGSYGYTF.

Comments on this clonotype: This may come from a read error, since a much larger clone is one base off. V gene TRBV10-3 combines with J gene TRBJ1-2; 8 bases line up with TRBD1. The germline V gene has CDR1 ENHRY and CDR2 SYGVKD. The CDR3 covers 14 residues. CDR3 sequence (DNA): TGTGCCATCAATGGACAGGGATCTAACTGTGGCTACACCTTC. Translation: CAINGQGSNCGYTF.

The chain couples TRBV18 to TRBJ2-1; possibly TRBD2 for D (6 bases). This CDR3 contains 15 residues. Trimming left V 1 base short and J 5 bases short, with 12 bases between. Looked up from germline, CDR1 is KGHSH and CDR2 is LQKENI. The DNA of the CDR3 is TGTGCCAGCTCACCACGTACTAGCAGAGACAATGAGCAGTTCTTC. It yields the protein CASSPRTSRDNEQFF.

As for this clonotype: A read error may explain this, as a much larger clone is one base away. The chain carries TRBV12-3 or TRBV12-4 and TRBJ1-3; TRBD1 is a possible D gene (5 bases). The CDR3 extends over 17 amino acids. The CDR3 region has the DNA TGTGCCAGCAGAATACTCTTGGGAGGGACCGCTGGAAGCACCATATATTTT. It encodes CASRILLGGTAGSTIYF.

This chain joins TRBV3-1 and TRBJ2-5; D is possibly TRBD1 (6 bases). The CDR3 runs to 15 residues. Germline CDR1 LGHDT, CDR2 YNNKEL (reference sequence). Trimming removed 0 bases at V and 4 bases at J, with 12 bases between. CDR3 nucleotide sequence: TGTGCCAGCAGCCAAGATAGTGCAGGGGCAGAGACCCAGTACTTC. This encodes CASSQDSAGAETQYF.

Comment on this clonotype: A read error may be the cause here, since a much bigger clone is one base away. The chain links TRBV20-1 to TRBJ1-1; TRBD1 might be the D (5 bases). The CDR3 covers 14 residues. The germline CDR1 and CDR2 sequences are DFQATT and SNEGSKA (reference sequence). V lost 3 bases and J 0 bases, leaving 11 bases between the germline ends. The CDR3 loop is CSASPSGLNTEAFF. DNA for the CDR3: TGCAGTGCTAGTCCATCAGGGTTGAACACTGAAGCTTTCTTT.